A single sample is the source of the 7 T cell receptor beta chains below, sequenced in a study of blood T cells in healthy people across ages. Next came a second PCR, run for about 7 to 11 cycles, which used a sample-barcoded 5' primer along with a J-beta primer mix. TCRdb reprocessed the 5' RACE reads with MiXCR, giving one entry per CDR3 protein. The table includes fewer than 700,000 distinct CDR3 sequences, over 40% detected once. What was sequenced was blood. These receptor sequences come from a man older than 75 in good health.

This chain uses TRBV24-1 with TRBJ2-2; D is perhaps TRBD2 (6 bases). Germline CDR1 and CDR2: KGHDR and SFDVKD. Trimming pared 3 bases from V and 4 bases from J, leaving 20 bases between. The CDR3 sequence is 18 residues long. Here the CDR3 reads CATSDTQGLTSGTGELFF. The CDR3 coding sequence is TGTGCCACCAGTGATACCCAGGGACTCACGTCAGGCACCGGGGAGCTGTTTTTT.

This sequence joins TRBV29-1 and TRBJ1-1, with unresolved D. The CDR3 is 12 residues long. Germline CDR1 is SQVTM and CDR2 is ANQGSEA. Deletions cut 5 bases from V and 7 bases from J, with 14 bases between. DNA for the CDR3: TGCAGCGTTACCACGGGCGTTAATGAAGCTTTCTTT. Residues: CSVTTGVNEAFF.

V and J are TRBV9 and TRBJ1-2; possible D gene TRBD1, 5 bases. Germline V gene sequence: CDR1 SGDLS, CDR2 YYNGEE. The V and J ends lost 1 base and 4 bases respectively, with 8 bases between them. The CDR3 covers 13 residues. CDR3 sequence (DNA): TGTGCCAGCAGCGTACCAGGGACCTATGGCTACACCTTC. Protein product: CASSVPGTYGYTF.

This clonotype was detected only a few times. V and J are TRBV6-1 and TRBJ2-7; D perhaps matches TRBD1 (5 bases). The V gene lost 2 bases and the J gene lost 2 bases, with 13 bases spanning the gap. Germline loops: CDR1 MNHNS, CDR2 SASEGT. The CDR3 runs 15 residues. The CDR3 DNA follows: TGTGCCAGCAGTGAATCAGGGTCCCGGACCTACGAGCAGTACTTC. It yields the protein CASSESGSRTYEQYF.

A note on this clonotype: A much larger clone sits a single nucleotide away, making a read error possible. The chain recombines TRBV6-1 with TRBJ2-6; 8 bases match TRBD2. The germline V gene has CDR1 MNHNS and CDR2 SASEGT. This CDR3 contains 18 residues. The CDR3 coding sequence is TGTGCCAGCAGCTCCACTCGGGGGGGGCACTCTGGGACCAACGTCCTGACTTTC. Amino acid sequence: CASSSTRGGHSGTNVLTF.

CDR3 coding DNA: TGTGCCTGGAGGTCAGGGGCAAACACTGAAGCTTTCTTT. Its protein product is CAWRSGANTEAFF. This chain connects TRBV30 to TRBJ1-1; a possible D gene is TRBD1 (6 bases). In germline, CDR1 is GTSNPN, CDR2 SVGIG (reference sequence). The CDR3 is made up of 13 amino acids. The V end lost 3 bases, the J end lost 2 bases, and 10 bases lay between the germline ends.

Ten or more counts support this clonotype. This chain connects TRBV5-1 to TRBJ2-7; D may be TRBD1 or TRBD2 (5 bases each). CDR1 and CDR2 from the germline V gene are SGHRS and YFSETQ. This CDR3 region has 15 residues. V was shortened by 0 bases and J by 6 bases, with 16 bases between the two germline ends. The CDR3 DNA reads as TGCGCCAGCAGCTTGGACGGTCGGGGACGCGGCGAGCAGTACTTC. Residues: CASSLDGRGRGEQYF.